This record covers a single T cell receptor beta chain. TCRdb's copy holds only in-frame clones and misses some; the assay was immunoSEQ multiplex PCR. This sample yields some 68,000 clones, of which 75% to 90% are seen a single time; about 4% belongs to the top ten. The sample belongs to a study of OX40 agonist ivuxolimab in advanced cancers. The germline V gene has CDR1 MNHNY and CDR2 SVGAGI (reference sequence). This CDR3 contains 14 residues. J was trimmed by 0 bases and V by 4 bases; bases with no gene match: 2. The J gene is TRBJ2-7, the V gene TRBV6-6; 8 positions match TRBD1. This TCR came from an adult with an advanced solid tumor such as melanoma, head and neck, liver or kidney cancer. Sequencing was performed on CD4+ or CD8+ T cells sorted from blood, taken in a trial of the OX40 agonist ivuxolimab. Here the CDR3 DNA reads TGTGCCAGCAGTTCCGGGACAGGCTCCTACGAGCAGTACTTC. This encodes CASSSGTGSYEQYF.